This T cell receptor (beta chain) originates from a study of neurological immune-mediated disorders. Healthy control samples came from blood bank volunteers in Maryland, USA. MiXCR, applied by TCRdb to the 5' RACE reads, yields one record per CDR3 protein. Among about 76,000 distinct CDR3 sequences listed, roughly 15% were seen once. Study-level findings and limits: The greatest TCR clonal expansion occurred in HTLV-1-associated myelopathy and the least in multiple sclerosis, which fell below healthy controls.

Regarding this clonotype: Antigen unknown.

The CDR3 length is 16 residues. With 3 bases removed from V and 2 bases from J, the gap between germline ends came to 17 bases. The chain combines TRBV12-3 or TRBV12-4 with TRBJ2-7; D is possibly TRBD1 or TRBD2 (5 bases each). The receptor was isolated from a woman in her forties in good health. The sequencing input was PBMCs. CDR3 loop: CASSFWTGTGTYEQYF. In nucleotides, the CDR3 is TGTGCCAGCAGTTTCTGGACCGGGACGGGGACCTACGAGCAGTACTTC.